This entry is about one T cell receptor beta chain. Its cognate antigen has yet to be identified. Base quality data are lacking; no much larger clone is found one base away. These data come from a study of blood T cell repertoires in COVID-19 (TCRdb year 2020). In the study overall: Samples covering the acute and convalescent phases of COVID-19 were provided by collaborators in the United States, Italy and Spain. Samples came from the ongoing ImmuneRACE study (first 160 participants) plus 1,254 subjects from 6 global collaborators. The prospective study material was composed of cDNA or gDNA derived from T cells, B-cell-depleted T cells, or PBMCs. A freely available public database, intended as a resource for researchers studying the immune response to SARS-CoV-2, is where the repertoires were released. Subjects who had been exposed to COVID-19, were actively infected with it, or had recovered from it provided the deeply sampled blood TCRbeta repertoires that made up the dataset. HLA class I and class II types, where available, came from metadata supplied by the sample provider rather than from assay-based typing. A de-identified subject ID, COVID-19 status, age in years and sex were almost always included in the sample metadata. Findings and caveats that apply to the study as a whole: Clinical and demographic metadata were provided uncurated, with the amount varying by source and participant.

V is reduced by 5 bases and J by 0 bases, leaving a spacing of 5 bases between them. From cysteine to phenylalanine, the CDR3 is 13 amino acids long. Here the CDR3 DNA is all that survives: 39 bases in frame from base 1. Via the germline V gene, CDR1 is WSHSY and CDR2 SAAADI. The immunoSEQ Assay, a bias-controlled multiplex PCR, was used to amplify TCRbeta CDR3 regions from genomic DNA. Processing in the source paper ran as follows. The number of nucleated cells in each sample was estimated by amplification of reference gene primers within the assay. To quantify the absolute abundance of each unique TCRbeta CDR3 rearrangement, sequence reads were collapsed and filtered. For each sample, productive Simpson clonality was calculated as the square root of Simpson's diversity index across productive rearrangements. Drawn from immuneACCESS, this table holds only the in-frame rearrangements with V and J called that TCRdb kept. Clones are partly lost; checked studies trace under half to an unresolved V gene and leave the rest unexplained. D and trimming were read from the DNA, whereas the V and J calls and clone size are those reported in that table. The sample has under 200,000 clones on record, around nine tenths of them singletons. 3.7% of the sample comes from the top ten.

The collaborating institutions used their own protocols to collect whole blood in K2EDTA tubes. For TCRbeta analysis, collaborators shipped samples as frozen whole blood, isolated PBMCs, or DNA extracted from either of those sample types. This chain is built from TRBV10-2 and TRBJ1-3; the D gene assignment is ambiguous. The TCR comes from a man aged 18 to 29 with active or convalescent COVID-19. The material sequenced was peripheral blood. The DNA reads as follows: TGCGCCAGCAGTCCTGTCTCTGGAAACACCATATATTTT. It translates to CASSPVSGNTIYF.